Listed below are T cell receptor beta chains from one sample, sequenced in a study of identical twins. TCRdb fed the 5' RACE reads into MiXCR, producing one record per CDR3 protein. In the table there are 550,000 to 800,000 distinct CDR3 sequences, under 8.5% of which are singletons. This sample also belongs to another study, concerning yellow fever vaccine responses in identical twins.

Sequenced input: PBMCs. The receptor source for this set is a woman aged 18-29 years in good health. Each CDR3 is given with its conserved first and last residue. The order of the fields is CDR3 protein, V gene.

CDR3: CSVVSLAGTRYQETQYF; V: TRBV29-1
CDR3: CAISHSGLSYNEQFF; V: TRBV10-3
CDR3: CSVEVGSGSADTQYF; V: TRBV29-1
CDR3: CASSSIAAPSTDTQYF; V: TRBV5-1
CDR3: CSARPWTSGYEQYF; V: TRBV20-1
CDR3: CASSQDVGADTQYF; V: TRBV4-1
CDR3: CASSSRTGSTGELFF; V: TRBV6-5
CDR3: CASSRSAGGLSGANVLTF; V: TRBV19
CDR3: CASNKQGARHEQYF; V: TRBV6-1
CDR3: CASSKTGSGYGYTF; V: TRBV11-3
CDR3: CASTTVLNTEAFF; V: TRBV12-3/TRBV12-4
CDR3: CGWTLASSPNEQFF; V: TRBV29-1
CDR3: CASSPVTYEQYF; V: TRBV18
CDR3: CASRMPGQGYEQYF; V: TRBV28
CDR3: CASSSQNYEAQHF; V: TRBV12-3/TRBV12-4
CDR3: CASSPSGSGRRNEQFF; V: TRBV28
CDR3: CASRYRTGLNTEAFF; V: TRBV12-3/TRBV12-4
CDR3: CASSPGTSGGAIQETQYF; V: TRBV11-1
CDR3: CATSDRQFNQPQHF; V: TRBV15
CDR3: CSVGPDLRTDTQYF; V: TRBV29-1
CDR3: CASSFGEQFF; V: TRBV7-9
CDR3: CASSKPGWAYEQYF; V: TRBV18
CDR3: CASSLVLTGVTGELFF; V: TRBV7-8
CDR3: CASSQGGWQGGTGELFF; V: TRBV5-6
CDR3: CASSPRGGGNGGELFF; V: TRBV5-1
CDR3: CASSHSEGNYNEQFF; V: TRBV12-3/TRBV12-4
CDR3: CASSLGGQENTEAFF; V: TRBV28
CDR3: CSAREVRESGANVLTF; V: TRBV20-1
CDR3: CATSEPYTYEQYF; V: TRBV24-1
CDR3: CASSLMTGKTYTEAFF; V: TRBV13
CDR3: CASKPGEMKNTEAFF; V: TRBV19
CDR3: CASSRLEPDNEQFF; V: TRBV27
CDR3: CASSVRASIQYF; V: TRBV28
CDR3: CASSPVTSGRSTDTQYF; V: TRBV12-3/TRBV12-4
CDR3: CARGGYNEQFF; V: TRBV28
CDR3: CASSLSKGFNEKLFF; V: TRBV27
CDR3: CASSQDLTSGPYEQYF; V: TRBV3-1
CDR3: CASSFGVAGGRSDTQYF; V: TRBV7-2
CDR3: CASSLGRTFGNTEAFF; V: TRBV5-1
CDR3: CSARDLQQETQYF; V: TRBV20-1